This entry is about one T cell receptor beta chain. These data come from a study of blood T cell repertoires in COVID-19. About the research overall: Whether acute or convalescent, the COVID-19 samples came from the United States, Italy and Spain.

As handled by the study authors: Counts of nucleated cells, estimated from reference gene primer amplification, were obtained. Assay used: immunoSEQ multiplex PCR; TCRdb lists only in-frame clones, some missing. V, J and clone size are taken as reported in that table, and D and trimming were inferred from the DNA itself. The sample contains some 170,000 clones, roughly 80% of which appear only once. Deletions cut 5 bases from V and 3 bases from J, with 9 bases between. Germline V gene lookup returns CDR1 SGDLS and CDR2 YYNGEE. There are 13 residues in the CDR3. The chain employs TRBV9 and TRBJ2-1; D uncertain. The clonotype originates from a man in his 70s with acute or convalescent COVID-19. Sequenced: peripheral blood. Written as DNA, the CDR3 is TGTGCCAGCAGTGGGCAGCTCTACAATGAGCAGTTCTTC. Translating gives CASSGQLYNEQFF.